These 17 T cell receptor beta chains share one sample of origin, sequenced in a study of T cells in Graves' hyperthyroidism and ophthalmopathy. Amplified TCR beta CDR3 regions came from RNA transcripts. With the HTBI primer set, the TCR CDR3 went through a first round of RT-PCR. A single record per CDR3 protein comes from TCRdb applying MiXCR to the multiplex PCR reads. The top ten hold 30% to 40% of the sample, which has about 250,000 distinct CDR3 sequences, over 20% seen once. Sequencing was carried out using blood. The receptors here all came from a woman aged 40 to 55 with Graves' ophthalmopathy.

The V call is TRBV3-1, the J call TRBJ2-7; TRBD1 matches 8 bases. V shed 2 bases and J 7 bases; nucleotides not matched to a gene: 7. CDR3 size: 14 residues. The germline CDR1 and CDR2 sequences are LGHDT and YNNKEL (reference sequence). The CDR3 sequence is CASSQPGQGEEQYF. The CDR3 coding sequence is TGTGCCAGCAGCCAACCAGGACAGGGAGAAGAGCAGTACTTC.

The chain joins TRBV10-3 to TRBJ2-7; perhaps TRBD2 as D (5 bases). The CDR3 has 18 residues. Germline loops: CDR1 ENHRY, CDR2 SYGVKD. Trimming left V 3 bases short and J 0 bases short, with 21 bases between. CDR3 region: CAISDGIGRARSSYEQYF. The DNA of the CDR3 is TGTGCCATCAGTGATGGGATTGGGCGGGCCAGGAGCTCCTACGAGCAGTACTTC.

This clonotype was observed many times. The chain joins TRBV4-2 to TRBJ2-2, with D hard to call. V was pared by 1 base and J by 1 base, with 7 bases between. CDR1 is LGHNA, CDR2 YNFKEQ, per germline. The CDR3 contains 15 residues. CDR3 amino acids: CASSQVSLNTGELFF. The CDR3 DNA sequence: TGTGCCAGCAGCCAAGTTTCCCTGAACACCGGGGAGCTGTTTTTT.

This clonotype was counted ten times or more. The CDR3 region is CASTRGVANTGELFF. The CDR3 bases are TGTGCCAGCACCCGTGGGGTAGCGAACACCGGGGAGCTGTTTTTT. The chain uses TRBV3-1 and TRBJ2-2, with unresolved D. V dropped 7 bases and J dropped 0 bases, with 12 bases sitting between them. Germline CDR1 reads LGHDT; CDR2 reads YNNKEL (reference sequence). The CDR3 totals 15 residues. Looking up the rest from reference TRBV3-1 and TRBJ2-2 gives the full variable domain: DTAVSQTPKYLVTQMGNDKSIKCEQNLGHDTMYWYKQDSKKFLKIMFSYNNKELIINETVPNRFSPKSPDKAHLNLHINSLELGDSAVYFCASTRGVANTGELFFGEGSRLTVL.

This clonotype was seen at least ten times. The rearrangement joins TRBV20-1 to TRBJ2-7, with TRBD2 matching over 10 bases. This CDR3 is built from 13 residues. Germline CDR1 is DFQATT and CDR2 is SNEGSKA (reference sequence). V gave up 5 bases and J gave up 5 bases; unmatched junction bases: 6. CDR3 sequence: CSAPSGSKNEQYF. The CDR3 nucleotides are TGCAGTGCTCCTAGCGGGAGTAAGAACGAGCAGTACTTC.

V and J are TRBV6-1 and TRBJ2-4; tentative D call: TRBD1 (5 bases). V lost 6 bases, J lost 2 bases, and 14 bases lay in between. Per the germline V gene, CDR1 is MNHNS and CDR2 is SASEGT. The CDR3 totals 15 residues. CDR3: CASRPAPGSKNIQYF. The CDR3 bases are TGTGCCAGCAGGCCAGCCCCAGGGTCCAAAAACATTCAGTACTTC.

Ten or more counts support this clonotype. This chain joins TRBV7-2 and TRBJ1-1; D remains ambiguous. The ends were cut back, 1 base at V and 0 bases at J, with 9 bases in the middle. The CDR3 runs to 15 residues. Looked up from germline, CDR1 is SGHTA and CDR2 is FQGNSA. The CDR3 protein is CASSLVAEMNTEAFF. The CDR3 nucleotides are TGTGCCAGCAGCTTAGTCGCAGAGATGAACACTGAAGCTTTCTTT. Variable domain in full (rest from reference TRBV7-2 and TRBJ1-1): GAGVSQSPSNKVTEKGKDVELRCDPISGHTALYWYRQSLGQGLEFLIYFQGNSAPDKSGLPSDRFSAERTGGSVSTLTIQRTQQEDSAVYLCASSLVAEMNTEAFFGQGTRLTVV.

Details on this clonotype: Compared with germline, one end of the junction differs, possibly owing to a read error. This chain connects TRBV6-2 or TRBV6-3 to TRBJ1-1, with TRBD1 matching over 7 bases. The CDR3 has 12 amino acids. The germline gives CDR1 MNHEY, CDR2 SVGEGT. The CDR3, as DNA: TGTGCCAGCAAAACAGGGGACGCTGAAGCTTACTTT. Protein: CASKTGDAEAYF.

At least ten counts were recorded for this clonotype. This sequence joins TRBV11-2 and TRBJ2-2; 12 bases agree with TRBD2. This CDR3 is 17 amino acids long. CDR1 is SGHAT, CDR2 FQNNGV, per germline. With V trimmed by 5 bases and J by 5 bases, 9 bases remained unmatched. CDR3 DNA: TGTGCCAGCAGCCCCGCCCTAGCGGGAGGGGTGACCGGGGAGCTGTTTTTT. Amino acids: CASSPALAGGVTGELFF.

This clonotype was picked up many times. The CDR3 loop is CSARTDSFYGYTF. The CDR3 DNA reads as TGCAGTGCCCGAACGGACAGCTTCTATGGCTACACCTTC. The chain recombines TRBV20-1 with TRBJ1-2; weak D call: TRBD1 (6 bases). In germline, CDR1 is DFQATT, CDR2 SNEGSKA (reference sequence). The ends were cut back, 6 bases at V and 4 bases at J, with 15 bases in the middle. The CDR3 extends over 13 amino acids.

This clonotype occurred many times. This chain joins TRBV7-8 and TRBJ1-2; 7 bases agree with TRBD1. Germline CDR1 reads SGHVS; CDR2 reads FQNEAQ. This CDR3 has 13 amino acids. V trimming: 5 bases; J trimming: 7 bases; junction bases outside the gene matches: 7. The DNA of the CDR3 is TGTGCCAGCAGCGACGGTACAGGGGTTGGCTACACCTTC. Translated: CASSDGTGVGYTF.

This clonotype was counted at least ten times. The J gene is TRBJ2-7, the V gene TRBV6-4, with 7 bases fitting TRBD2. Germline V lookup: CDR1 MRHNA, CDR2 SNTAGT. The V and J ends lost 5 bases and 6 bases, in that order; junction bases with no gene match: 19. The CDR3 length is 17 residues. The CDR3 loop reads CASSNPFSRERIGEQYF. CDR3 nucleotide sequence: TGTGCCAGCAGTAACCCTTTCTCGCGGGAGAGGATTGGCGAGCAGTACTTC.

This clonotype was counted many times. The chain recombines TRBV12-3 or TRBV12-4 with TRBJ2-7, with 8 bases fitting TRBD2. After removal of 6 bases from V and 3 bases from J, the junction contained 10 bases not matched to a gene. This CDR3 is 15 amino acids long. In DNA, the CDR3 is TGTGCCAGCAGCCCCCCGGGGGGGGGATACTACGAGCAGTACTTC. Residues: CASSPPGGGYYEQYF.

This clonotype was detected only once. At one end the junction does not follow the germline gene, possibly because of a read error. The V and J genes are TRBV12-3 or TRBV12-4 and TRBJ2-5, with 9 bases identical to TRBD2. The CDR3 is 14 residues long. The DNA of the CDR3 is TGTGCCAGCAGATTTGGACTAGCGAGGGAGACTCAGTACTTC. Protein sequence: CASRFGLARETQYF.

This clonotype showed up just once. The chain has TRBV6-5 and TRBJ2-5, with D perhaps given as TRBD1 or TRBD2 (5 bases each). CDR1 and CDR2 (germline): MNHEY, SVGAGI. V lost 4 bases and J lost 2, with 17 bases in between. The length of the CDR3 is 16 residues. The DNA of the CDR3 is TGTGCCAGCAGTTTAACCTCCGGGACCCTACAAGAGACCCAGTACTTC. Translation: CASSLTSGTLQETQYF.

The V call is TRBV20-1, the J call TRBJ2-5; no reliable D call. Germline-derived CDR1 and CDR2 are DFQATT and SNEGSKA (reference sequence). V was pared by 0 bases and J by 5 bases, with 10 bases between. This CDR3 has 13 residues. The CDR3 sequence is CSARDLFSETQYF. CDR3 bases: TGCAGTGCTAGAGATCTATTTTCGGAGACCCAGTACTTC.

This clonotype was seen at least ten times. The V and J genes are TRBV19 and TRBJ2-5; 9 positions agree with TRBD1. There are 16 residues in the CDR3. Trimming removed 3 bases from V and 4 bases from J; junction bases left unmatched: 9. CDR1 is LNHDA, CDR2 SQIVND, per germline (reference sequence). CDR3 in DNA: TGTGCCAGTAGTATTACCGGGACAGGGATCCCAGAGACCCAGTACTTC. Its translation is CASSITGTGIPETQYF.